This passage covers 21 T cell receptor beta chains from one sample sequenced in a study of T cell responses to AZD1222 COVID-19 vaccine. TCRdb keeps only in-frame clones here, not all; method: immunoSEQ multiplex PCR. The table records approximately 260,000 clones, approximately 95% of them present only once. This specimen consisted of peripheral blood, obtained on day 0 of AZD1222 vaccination. These receptors originate from an adult in good health.

The chain combines TRBV10-1 with TRBJ2-7; TRBD2 agrees at 7 bases. The germline CDR1 and CDR2 sequences are WNHNN and SYGVQD (reference sequence). Losses at the gene ends were 6 bases for V and 4 bases for J; bases not matched to a gene: 6. The CDR3 is 13 amino acids. The CDR3 protein is CASRGGRGYEQYF. Here the CDR3 DNA reads TGCGCCAGCAGGGGCGGGAGAGGATACGAGCAGTACTTC.

This clone appeared a single time. This rearrangement joins TRBV11-3 to TRBJ2-1; the match to TRBD2 covers 9 bases. Trimming removed 5 bases from V and 7 bases from J; junction bases left unmatched: 12. Germline V gives CDR1 SGHNT, CDR2 YENEEA. CDR3 length: 16 residues. CDR3 coding DNA: TGTGCCAGCAGCCTCCGTGGGGCTAGCGGGGTAAATGAGCAGTTCTTC. Protein sequence: CASSLRGASGVNEQFF.

The chain uses TRBV28 and TRBJ2-5; tentatively, D is TRBD2 (6 bases). Germline V gene data show CDR1 as MDHEN and CDR2 as SYDVKM. This CDR3 spans 13 amino acids. V lost 7 bases to trimming and J lost 5 bases, with 14 bases between them. The CDR3 sequence is CASTRFSGETQYF. The CDR3, as DNA: TGTGCCAGCACGCGGTTCAGCGGGGAGACCCAGTACTTC.

The chain combines TRBV4-2 with TRBJ2-7; 10 bases align to TRBD2. This CDR3 is 16 amino acids long. Germline V CDR1 and CDR2: LGHNA, YNFKEQ. V was pared by 0 bases and J by 6 bases, with 8 bases of the junction left unmatched. The CDR3 protein is CASSQDLQRGGFEQYF. In DNA, the CDR3 is TGTGCCAGCAGCCAAGATCTTCAGCGGGGGGGCTTCGAGCAGTACTTC.

This chain links TRBV6-5 with TRBJ1-2, with D possibly TRBD1 on 6 matching bases. CDR1 MNHEY and CDR2 SVGAGI come from the germline V gene. This CDR3 spans 14 amino acids. The germline V and J ends were trimmed by 6 bases and 6 bases, with 17 bases remaining between them. CDR3 loop: CASRTTGSNHGYTF. CDR3 sequence (DNA): TGTGCCAGCAGGACTACAGGGTCCAACCATGGCTACACCTTC.

V and J are TRBV9 and TRBJ1-6, with D perhaps TRBD1 (6 bases). This CDR3 is built from 16 residues. Germline assignment: CDR1 SGDLS and CDR2 YYNGEE. Trimming pared 3 bases from V and 9 bases from J, leaving 19 bases between. CDR3 amino acids: CASSERGSGTSSPLHF. For the CDR3, the DNA is TGTGCCAGCAGCGAGAGGGGGTCGGGCACGAGTTCACCCCTCCACTTT.

In DNA form, the CDR3 reads TGTGCCAGCAGCCTCGGACAGGGAAACATTCAGTACTTC. Protein sequence: CASSLGQGNIQYF. The chain links TRBV11-3 to TRBJ2-4; 8 bases map to TRBD1. The germline CDR1 and CDR2 sequences are SGHNT and YENEEA. The CDR3 has 13 amino acids. The V and J ends lost 5 bases and 6 bases, in that order; junction bases with no gene match: 3.

This clone has only a few counts. V usage is TRBV6-2 or TRBV6-3 and J usage is TRBJ2-2; D uncertain. Trimming left V 4 bases short and J 3 bases short, with 6 bases between. Germline assignment: CDR1 MNHEY and CDR2 SVGEGT. The CDR3 is 13 amino acids. CDR3 sequence (DNA): TGTGCCAGCAGTTGGGTCGACACCGGGGAGCTGTTTTTT. It is translated as CASSWVDTGELFF.

The chain employs TRBV5-1 and TRBJ2-3; D might be TRBD2 (5 bases). The germline V and J ends were trimmed by 1 base and 3 bases, with 12 bases remaining between them. The germline V gene encodes CDR1 SGHRS and CDR2 YFSETQ. The CDR3 contains 15 residues. The CDR3 loop is CASSLYSDSTDTQYF. Here the CDR3 DNA reads TGCGCCAGCAGCTTGTACTCGGACTCTACAGATACGCAGTATTTT.

This clone came up once. The V gene is TRBV28, the J gene TRBJ1-5; D not resolved. There are 17 residues in the CDR3. The germline CDR1 and CDR2 sequences are MDHEN and SYDVKM. V dropped 7 bases and J dropped 7 bases, with 26 bases sitting between them. In nucleotides, the CDR3 is TGTGCCAGCAAGGGTCATGGACCCCAAGGCGCCAAGCAGCCCCAGCATTTT. Its translation is CASKGHGPQGAKQPQHF. The whole variable domain, remainder taken from reference TRBV28 and TRBJ1-5, is DVKVTQSSRYLVKRTGEKVFLECVQDMDHENMFWYRQDPGLGLRLIYFSYDVKMKEKGDIPEGYSVSREKKERFSLILESASTNQTSMYLCASKGHGPQGAKQPQHFGDGTRLSIL.

This clone was observed once. V and J are TRBV5-4 and TRBJ2-7; D possibly corresponds to TRBD1 (6 bases). This CDR3 spans 12 amino acids. Germline values: CDR1 SGHNT, CDR2 YYREEE (reference sequence). Deletions cut 4 bases from V and 3 bases from J, with 8 bases between. Here the CDR3 DNA reads TGTGCCAGCAGCCGGGACAACTACGAGCAGTACTTC. Translating it yields CASSRDNYEQYF.

CDR3 in amino acids: CATSGQGRIYEQYF. CDR3 nucleotide sequence: TGTGCCACCTCGGGACAGGGACGAATCTACGAGCAGTACTTC. This sequence joins TRBV10-3 and TRBJ2-7, with 9 positions matching TRBD1. Trimming removed 10 bases from V and 3 bases from J; junction bases left unmatched: 10. This CDR3 contains 14 residues. Germline V gene data show CDR1 as ENHRY and CDR2 as SYGVKD.

The chain uses TRBV25-1 and TRBJ2-2, with 7 bases that match TRBD1. This CDR3 has 16 amino acids. The junction had 9 bases not matched to a gene; V was cut back by 6 bases and J by 2 bases. CDR1 is MGHDK, CDR2 SYGVNS, per germline. The CDR3 coding sequence is TGTGCCAGCAGACAATATGGGGACAGAAACACCGGGGAGCTGTTTTTT. It encodes CASRQYGDRNTGELFF.

The V and J genes are TRBV13 and TRBJ1-2; no reliable D call. Trimming left V 1 base short and J 5 bases short, with 5 bases between. The CDR3 loop spans 12 amino acids. Germline loops: CDR1 PRHDT, CDR2 FYEKMQ (reference sequence). The DNA of the CDR3 is TGTGCCAGCAGCTTAGCAGTTTATGGCTACACCTTC. Residues: CASSLAVYGYTF.

This clone was seen only a few times. The chain carries TRBV7-9 and TRBJ2-2, with 9 bases identical to TRBD1. V shed 6 bases and J 3 bases; nucleotides not matched to a gene: 8. The CDR3 is 16 amino acids. Germline V gene lookup returns CDR1 SEHNR and CDR2 FQNEAQ (reference sequence). CDR3 DNA sequence: TGTGCCAGCAGGCCTCCGGGACAGGGCCACACCGGGGAGCTGTTTTTT. Translating gives CASRPPGQGHTGELFF.

The chain joins TRBV12-3 or TRBV12-4 to TRBJ2-3; D not certain. The CDR3 covers 12 residues. Trimming cost V 1 base and J 5 bases, with 4 bases left between them. The CDR3 sequence is CASSLGRDTQYF. The CDR3 DNA sequence: TGTGCCAGCAGTTTAGGGAGAGATACGCAGTATTTT.

The genes are TRBV28 and TRBJ2-7; 10 bases line up with TRBD2. Per the germline V gene, CDR1 is MDHEN and CDR2 is SYDVKM. Trimming at V came to 3 bases and at J to 3 bases, leaving 14 bases not matched to a gene. CDR3 length: 18 residues. The CDR3 spells CASSFRSISSGSIYEQYF. In nucleotides, the CDR3 is TGTGCCAGCAGTTTTCGATCCATTTCTAGCGGGAGTATCTACGAGCAGTACTTC.

This clone was detected once. The DNA of the CDR3 is TGTGCCAGCACCAACCGTGCTAGCGGGGAGGGAGAGACCCAGTACTTC. This sequence encodes CASTNRASGEGETQYF. This chain joins TRBV5-4 and TRBJ2-5, with TRBD2 identical over 9 bases. The trim removed 6 bases at V and 4 bases at J, leaving 13 bases unmatched. This CDR3 spans 16 amino acids. Looked up from germline, CDR1 is SGHNT and CDR2 is YYREEE (reference sequence). Combining the CDR3 with reference TRBV5-4 and TRBJ2-5 gives the whole variable domain ETGVTQSPTHLIKTRGQQVTLRCSSQSGHNTVSWYQQALGQGPQFIFQYYREEENGRGNFPPRFSGLQFPNYSSELNVNALELDDSALYLCASTNRASGEGETQYFGPGTRLLVL.

The chain is built from TRBV2 and TRBJ2-1; 10 nucleotides agree with TRBD2. The germline CDR1 and CDR2 sequences are SNHLY and FYNNEI. CDR3 length: 14 amino acids. After removal of 7 bases from V and 4 bases from J, the junction contained 4 bases not matched to a gene. CDR3 DNA: TGTGCCAGCACAGGGACTAGCGCTTACAATGAGCAGTTCTTC. It yields the protein CASTGTSAYNEQFF.

The V and J genes are TRBV2 and TRBJ1-4; TRBD1 might be the D (6 bases). The germline V gene encodes CDR1 SNHLY and CDR2 FYNNEI. CDR3 size: 16 residues. V lost 3 bases to trimming and J lost 7 bases, with 18 bases between them. This chain's CDR3 is CASSDKRGAISEKLFF. The CDR3 DNA reads as TGTGCCAGCAGTGATAAACGGGGGGCGATAAGTGAAAAACTGTTTTTT.

V gene TRBV28 combines with J gene TRBJ1-2; 7 nucleotides agree with TRBD1. From germline, CDR1 is MDHEN and CDR2 SYDVKM. This CDR3 has 15 residues. Germline trimming cut 6 bases from V and 2 bases from J; bases unmatched to any gene: 9. CDR3 in amino acids: CASSPSGQANYGYTF. In DNA, the CDR3 is TGTGCCAGCAGCCCCTCAGGACAGGCCAACTATGGCTACACCTTC.